The sequence of this T cell receptor (beta chain) was determined in a study of T cells in localized non-small cell lung cancer (dated by TCRdb to 2018 to 2020). Regarding the complete study: The study analyzed T cell repertoires of 236 early-stage NSCLC patients, comparing tumors and uninvolved tumor-adjacent lungs. The cohort comprised roughly 220 treatment-naïve NSCLC patients with resected, localized lung tumors. A mean age of around 66 years was recorded for the NSCLC patients, of whom around 140 were male and about a hundred were female. Broader findings and caveats from the paper: A median of about 61 of the top 100 tumor clones turned up in the paired uninvolved adjacent lung, and roughly 28 of those clones also ranked among the top 100 of that same adjacent lung. Uninvolved tumor-adjacent lung showed the highest T cell clonality, higher than tumor, which suggests more focused antigenic responses in the adjacent lung. Since the design was exploratory, TCR variables were selected using unadjusted p-values with no false-discovery rate correction. Because multi-region sequencing of the tumors was not done, intratumor heterogeneity could not be ruled out. Longer overall survival was associated with higher T cell density in blood, whereas shorter survival was associated with higher clonality in adjacent lung.

At diagnosis, tumor, uninvolved tumor-adjacent lung and peripheral blood were collected and then preserved as a mix of FFPE and fresh-frozen material. TCR beta CDR3 regions were sequenced from DNA using the immunoSEQ Assay. The paper's data handling went like this. To compute T cell density, TCR beta template counts were normalized to usable DNA, which was estimated by amplifying housekeeping genes. Richness was estimated with the preseqR package, extrapolating to 400,000 templates for PBMC samples and 120,000 templates for tissue samples. Clonality was defined as one minus Pielou's evenness. Differential abundance testing on productive amino-acid clonotypes, with a minimum total count of 5 and an alpha of 0.1, was used to identify tissue-enriched TCRs. The Jaccard Index and the Morisita Overlap Index were used to measure repertoire overlap between compartments. GLIPH grouped TCR beta CDR3s together with public tetramer-defined viral CDR3s, and a viral motif had to include at least three viral sequences and show V-gene enrichment. TCRdb provides this immuneACCESS table in a form limited to in-frame rearrangements. Some clones are lacking; in checked studies, under half of them reflect an unresolved V gene, and why the rest are absent is not known. V, J and clone size are those of that table, while D and trimming were read from the DNA. This sample holds fewer than 3,500 clones; 27% were observed only once. In total, the top ten clones hold 9.5% to 15% of the sample.

As concerns this clone: Its antigen is unknown. No base quality information exists; no much larger clone differs at one position.

From the cysteine up to the phenylalanine, the CDR3 has a length of 16 residues. Only CDR3 DNA remains: 48 bases, in frame from the first base. In this chain, TRBV7-5 is recombined with TRBJ1-4; the D call of TRBD1 is as the table states it, not checked on the DNA. TRBV7-5 represents a pseudogene. This specimen consisted of lung tumor tissue, obtained before any cancer treatment. The receptor was isolated from a man aged 18-49 years with stage I lung adenocarcinoma. Here is the DNA: TGTGCCAGCAGCCCTAGGACAGGCCTAAAGCTGGAAAAACTGTTTTTT. This codes for CASSPRTGLKLEKLFF.